The TCR beta chain described here comes from a study of T-cell reconstitution after alpha-beta-depleted transplantation in children. Overall study results and limits: Newly produced T cells mostly accounted for T-cell counts and diversity one year post-transplant. The high TCRbeta diversity at day 60 in some patients came from surviving recipient T cells and thymic progenitors. About two months after transplant, alpha-beta T cells reportedly came from several hundred expanded graft clones.

Preparation of the TCRbeta library used unique molecular identifiers. TCRdb passed the PCR reads through MiXCR, listing each CDR3 protein once. The table records 300,000 to 400,000 distinct CDR3 sequences, 15% to 20% of them present only once. V lost 1 base, J lost 1 base, and 13 bases lay in between. The CDR3 has 16 residues. Germline-derived CDR1 and CDR2 are SGHRS and YFSETQ. Of note for this clonotype: What it binds is unknown.

The V gene is TRBV5-1, the J gene TRBJ2-3, with D perhaps TRBD2 (6 bases). The sample was PBMCs, mostly from graft donor cells, taken 360 days after TCRalphabeta/CD19-depleted stem cell transplant. The source is a male patient between 2 and 15 years old who had a stem cell transplant for acute lymphoblastic leukemia, so the T cells may come from the graft donor. The CDR3 reads CASSLSGGPGTDTQYF. CDR3 sequence (DNA): TGCGCCAGCAGCTTGAGCGGAGGGCCAGGCACAGATACGCAGTATTTT.